The clone carrying this TCR beta chain came up a few times. Antigen: not known. With the read ending 3 residues before the CDR3 end, the germline J gene is used to fill in that end. TCRdb's table, derived via immunoSEQ multiplex PCR, lists solely in-frame clones and lacks some. The sample holds 30,000 to 35,000 clones, and no clone turns up only once. V dropped 1 base and J dropped 7 bases, with 10 bases sitting between them. Germline CDR1 GTSNPN, CDR2 SVGIG (reference sequence). CDR3 size: 13 residues. The sample is drawn from a study of T cell clonality in common variable immunodeficiency. Study-wide results and caveats: Fewer deletions and N-nucleotide insertions were reportedly seen in common variable immunodeficiency TCR beta sequences.

CVID meant reduced serum IgG, IgA and/or IgM plus specific antibody deficiency. The specimen was peripheral blood mononuclear cells. This clonotype originated in a human donor with common variable immunodeficiency. This rearrangement joins TRBV30 to TRBJ1-4; D possibly corresponds to TRBD1 (6 bases). The sequenced CDR3 bases are TGTGCCTGGAGTGGGGGGGGCAGTGAAAAA. Encoded protein: CAWSGGGSEK. The whole CDR3 is CAWSGGGSEKLFF.